The entry below describes one TCR beta chain. This clonotype was counted a few times. What antigen it recognizes has not been identified. Base-call qualities are not available, and no considerably larger clone is one nucleotide away. This sample was included in a study of CD8 T cells in ankylosing spondylitis (dated by TCRdb to 2017 to 2019). About the full investigation: To find TCR variants linked to disease, the study profiled T cell receptor beta repertoires in ankylosing spondylitis patients and healthy donors. In total, the full study cohort was made up of roughly 100 healthy donors and 25 to 30 ankylosing spondylitis patients. Peripheral blood samples were taken, and synovial fluid was additionally collected from ankylosing spondylitis patients. Study-wide findings and limitations: The disease-linked clones were reported as significantly enriched in matched synovial fluid samples from ankylosing spondylitis patients. Blood from ankylosing spondylitis patients appeared to be characterized by a TCR beta motif composed of about eight highly homologous amino acid variants. Some motif variants were previously reported in synovial fluid and blood of reactive arthritis patients, suggesting common disease-initiation mechanisms. In peripheral blood, the disease-linked clones were found at relatively low frequencies and had a CD8+ phenotype.

As encoded in the germline V gene (reference sequence), CDR1 is LNHNV while CDR2 is YYDKDF. A distance of 16 bases separates the germline ends of V and J, which lose 0 bases and 7 bases respectively. Including the terminal cysteine and phenylalanine, the CDR3 comprises 16 residues. Of all the DNA, just the CDR3 is kept, 48 bases in frame from base 1. TCRdb names Illumina HiSeq 2500 as the instrument used. Quantitative 5'-RACE with molecular barcodes was the method used to prepare the TCR beta libraries. The original pipeline was this. Disease-linked TCR variants were identified with a new computational method built on a probabilistic model of VDJ rearrangement. TCRdb reanalyzed the raw reads on its own, using fastp at Q25 for trimming and MiXCR for clone calling, and kept in-frame beta chains. Rows are unified per CDR3 protein, each entry keeping the most common DNA and genes. These V and J calls originate from TCRdb's pipeline instead of the authors' own analysis. In this sample the table shows 300,000 to 350,000 distinct CDR3 sequences, about 20% of which occur a single time. About 4% of the sample lies in the top ten.

Sample: blood, either unsorted or a sorted T cell fraction (not recorded which). The source is a female donor with ankylosing spondylitis or in good health (not recorded which). The V gene is TRBV15 and the J gene is TRBJ2-1; matching of 5 bases hints at TRBD2 as the D gene. The nucleotide sequence is TGTGCCACCAGCAGAGATCCAGGACTCAACCTAAATGAGCAGTTCTTC. Its amino acids are CATSRDPGLNLNEQFF.